This T cell receptor beta chain was observed in a study of identical twins. In TCRdb, the 5' RACE reads were re-called with MiXCR into one record per CDR3 protein. The sample carries around 240,000 distinct CDR3 sequences, 8% to 11% recorded once. This clonotype was seen ten or more times. This CDR3 is 15 amino acids long. V dropped 4 bases and J dropped 0; count of bases not matched to a gene: 3. CDR1 SGHRS and CDR2 YFSETQ come from the germline V gene. The rearrangement uses TRBV5-1 and TRBJ2-2; TRBD1 matches 7 bases. The sequencing input was memory T cells sorted from blood. The clonotype was recovered from a man aged 45 to 65 in good health. In nucleotides, the CDR3 is TGCGCCAGCAGCAATGACAGGGCGAACACCGGGGAGCTGTTTTTT. This encodes CASSNDRANTGELFF.